This T cell receptor (beta chain) is from a study of blood T cells in healthy people across ages. As to this clonotype: Its antigen is as yet unknown.

Study outcomes and limitations: Long-lived donors had more naive CD4+ cells and higher diversity than aged donors.

A J-beta primer mix and a sample-barcoded 5' primer were used in a second PCR of about 7 to 12 cycles. Using its own MiXCR run on the 5' RACE reads, TCRdb lists one record per CDR3 protein. This table has about 800,000 distinct CDR3 sequences, roughly 25% appearing once. The data also belong to a second study, concerning T cells of mothers and their children.

The clonotype comes from a boy aged 5-17 years in good health. The specimen sequenced was blood.

The CDR3 DNA is TGTGCCAGCATGTGGGGGAACACTGAAGCTTTCTTT. The encoded protein is CASMWGNTEAFF. This chain joins TRBV6-2 or TRBV6-3 and TRBJ1-1; D uncertain. CDR1 is MNHEY and CDR2 is SVGEGT in the germline V gene. Trimming removed 7 bases at V and 1 base at J, with 7 bases between. The CDR3 loop spans 12 amino acids.